A single sample gave rise to the 13 T cell receptor beta chains below, sequenced in a study of blood T cell repertoires in COVID-19. Sequenced by immunoSEQ multiplex PCR; TCRdb stores in-frame clones only, minus some. The repertoire holds about 240,000 clones, about nine tenths seen once, with approximately 7.9% in the top ten. The sample consisted of peripheral blood. Receptors originate from a man in his 60s who had recovered from COVID-19.

The chain has TRBV5-6 and TRBJ2-1; D not resolved. Germline CDR1 and CDR2: SGHDT and YYEEEE. V was cut by 2 bases and J by 5 bases, with 11 bases left in between. There are 14 residues in the CDR3. CDR3 bases: TGTGCCAGCAGCTTCATGCGCATCAACAATGAGCAGTTCTTC. Amino acid sequence: CASSFMRINNEQFF.

J is TRBJ1-6 and V is TRBV4-2, with a weak D call TRBD1 (6 bases). This CDR3 is built from 15 residues. CDR1 and CDR2 from the germline V gene are LGHNA and YNFKEQ. V lost 2 bases to trimming and J lost 9 bases, with 14 bases between them. In nucleotides, the CDR3 is TGTGCCAGCAGCCAAATTCAGGGGATGAGTTCACCCCTCCACTTT. The encoded protein is CASSQIQGMSSPLHF.

The chain recombines TRBV30 with TRBJ2-6; 8 bases align to TRBD1. The trim removed 8 bases at V and 2 bases at J, leaving 8 bases unmatched. Germline-derived CDR1 and CDR2 are GTSNPN and SVGIG (reference sequence). The CDR3 loop spans 15 amino acids. As DNA, the CDR3 is TGTGCCACTCACTCGGGACAGGCTGGGGCCAACGTCCTGACTTTC. It encodes CATHSGQAGANVLTF.

The V gene is TRBV10-3, the J gene TRBJ1-3; possibly TRBD1 for D (6 bases). The CDR3 runs to 15 residues. CDR1 is ENHRY, CDR2 SYGVKD, per germline. V was trimmed by 4 bases and J by 2 bases, leaving 12 bases between them. The CDR3 DNA reads as TGTGCCATCAGTGTCCGGACAGACCCTGGAAACACCATATATTTT. Its translation is CAISVRTDPGNTIYF.

The chain recombines TRBV6-1 with TRBJ1-5, with 7 bases that match TRBD1. The CDR3 is made up of 13 amino acids. Germline loops: CDR1 MNHNS, CDR2 SASEGT. J lost 6 bases, V lost 3 bases, and 2 bases had no gene match. The DNA of the CDR3 is TGTGCCAGCAGTGAGGACAGGCTTCAGCCCCAGCATTTT. Translating gives CASSEDRLQPQHF.

V usage is TRBV4-1 and J usage is TRBJ2-3, with D uncertain. Germline V gene sequence: CDR1 MGHRA, CDR2 YSYEKL. V was shortened by 4 bases and J by 0 bases, with 11 bases between the two germline ends. The CDR3 extends over 15 amino acids. The CDR3 nucleotides are TGCGCCAGCAGCCTTACCCAGCGTAGCACAGATACGCAGTATTTT. Its protein is CASSLTQRSTDTQYF.

The chain carries TRBV9 and TRBJ2-2, with 7 bases identical to TRBD1. CDR1 SGDLS and CDR2 YYNGEE come from the germline V gene. J gave up 0 bases and V 7 bases, and 9 bases lay outside the gene matches. The CDR3 has 16 amino acids. The CDR3, as DNA: TGTGCCAGCGGGGCGACAGGGACCCCGAACACCGGGGAGCTGTTTTTT. Translated: CASGATGTPNTGELFF.

This clone came up once. The V call is TRBV6-5, the J call TRBJ1-2; 8 bases fit TRBD1. Trimming at V came to 7 bases and at J to 3 bases, leaving 1 base not matched to a gene. CDR1 MNHEY and CDR2 SVGAGI come from the germline V gene. This CDR3 is 12 amino acids long. CDR3 DNA sequence: TGTGCCAGCACGACAGGGGACTATGGCTACACCTTC. Its translation: CASTTGDYGYTF.

The chain has TRBV19 and TRBJ2-7; TRBD1 matches 8 bases. V shed 5 bases and J 4 bases; nucleotides not matched to a gene: 16. CDR1 is LNHDA, CDR2 SQIVND, per germline (reference sequence). The CDR3 sequence is 17 residues long. The CDR3 loop reads CASSPRASDRVWYEQYF. CDR3 coding DNA: TGTGCCAGTAGTCCGCGGGCGTCGGACAGGGTGTGGTACGAGCAGTACTTC.

The chain is built from TRBV15 and TRBJ2-3; a possible D gene is TRBD1 (5 bases). In germline, CDR1 is LNHNV, CDR2 YYDKDF (reference sequence). V was pared by 5 bases and J by 3 bases, with 15 bases between. This CDR3 is built from 15 residues. The CDR3 sequence is CATSVRTFRTDTQYF. The DNA of the CDR3 is TGTGCCACCAGCGTCCGGACATTCAGGACAGATACGCAGTATTTT.

The chain uses TRBV5-1 and TRBJ2-2; 8 positions match TRBD1. The CDR3 is 15 residues long. Germline V gene data show CDR1 as SGHRS and CDR2 as YFSETQ. The V gene end was trimmed by 4 bases and the J gene end by 5 bases; junction bases not matched to a gene: 7. Written as DNA, the CDR3 is TGCGCCAGCAGCCCCGGACAGGGTGGAACCGGGGAGCTGTTTTTT. As protein: CASSPGQGGTGELFF.

The chain has TRBV7-2 and TRBJ1-1; 7 nucleotides line up with TRBD1. The CDR3 sequence is 16 residues long. Losses at the gene ends were 1 base for V and 0 bases for J; bases not matched to a gene: 5. Germline V gene data show CDR1 as SGHTA and CDR2 as FQGNSA. CDR3 sequence reads: CASSLGTGVMNTEAFF. For the CDR3, the DNA is TGTGCCAGCAGCTTAGGGACAGGAGTTATGAACACTGAAGCTTTCTTT.

The rearrangement joins TRBV5-1 to TRBJ2-2; D is uncertain. The CDR3 length is 14 residues. CDR1 and CDR2 (germline): SGHRS, YFSETQ. V was cut by 4 bases and J by 4 bases, with 11 bases left in between. The CDR3 region has the DNA TGCGCCAGCAGCACTGGTGAGGCCACCGGGGAGCTGTTTTTT. Protein: CASSTGEATGELFF.